This TCR beta chain was profiled in a study of T cell responses to AZD1222 COVID-19 vaccine listed by TCRdb under 2021. About the full investigation: TCR sequencing covered 230 to 250 trial participants: about 210 given two doses of AZD1222 and 26 given two doses of MenACWY control vaccine. Trial participants were enrolled by age into 18-55, 56-69 and 70-plus year subgroups, with around 140, 26 and 57 TCR-sequenced participants respectively.

Turning to this clone: Its antigen target is currently unknown. No base quality information exists; no much larger clone differs at one position.

The sample's time point label, decoded: about 28 days (+/-7) after the second vaccine dose. What this sample's treatment or condition label stands for: meningococcal conjugate vaccine given as trial control. Vaccinee samples came from UK trials COV001 and COV002, including a single-blind randomized controlled phase 2/3 trial of AZD1222 (ChAdOx1 nCoV-19) in healthy adults. Trial participant PBMC samples were collected at day 0 and day 28 after the second dose for TCRbeta chain sequencing. V lost 2 bases and J lost 4 bases; the stretch between them is 14 bases long. The CDR3 covers 15 residues, taking in both the cysteine and the phenylalanine. Solely the CDR3 DNA is kept, with 45 bases framed from the first base. The germline V gene yields MDHEN for CDR1 and SYDVKM for CDR2. The CDR3 regions of human TCRbeta chains were analyzed by immunosequencing. In the paper's pipeline: TCRs in the repertoires were matched against a reference library of SARS-CoV-2-specific TCRs that had been generated with the MIRA antigen-specificity platform. Breadth was defined as the fraction of unique TCRs that were SARS-CoV-2-associated, and depth was defined as the fraction of total T cells that were SARS-CoV-2-associated. Using the MIRA data, every spike-specific TCR was mapped to the spike region that the TCR reacted to and assigned to either a CD4 or a CD8 class. Log10-transformed breadth and depth values were compared by one-way ANOVA with Sidak's multiple comparisons tests. TCRdb carries this immuneACCESS record with in-frame sequences only. Its versions omit some clonotypes, under half of them owing to an unresolved V gene in the studies checked, with the rest unexplained. Clone size and the V and J calls come from that table; the DNA yielded D and trimming. A total of roughly 180,000 clones appear in this sample, 85% to 95% of them only once. Around 0.97% of the sample goes to the ten largest clones.

On the study overall, not on this receptor specifically: Nearly half of unique spike-specific TCRs reportedly recognized epitopes outside regions mutated in the B.1.351 and B.1.1.7 variants. Participants were mostly white British and included more females than males, and it was suggested by the authors that clonal diversity may have been underestimated. Only five to seven AZD1222 recipients were SARS-CoV-2 seropositive at baseline, limiting conclusions about previously exposed vaccinees. CD4 TCRs associated with the vaccine covered the entire spike protein, and the dominant responses were in regions 160-218 and 743-854. Because no samples from the day 14 peak response were available, repertoires could be characterized only after the peak T cell response. A significant rise in spike-specific TCR breadth and depth was observed after two AZD1222 doses relative to day 0 and relative to MenACWY recipients. The 56-69-year group was small, and its depth increase did not reach significance, likely because of low power.

Sequences were derived from peripheral blood, sampled 28 days after the second dose of the MenACWY control vaccine. The chain couples TRBV28 to TRBJ1-2; perhaps TRBD1 is the D gene, with 5 bases matching. This clonotype was sampled from an adult who received the MenACWY meningococcal vaccine as a control. The DNA sequence follows: TGTGCCAGCAGTTTAATCGCCAGGGTCCTCTATGGCTACACCTTC. Its product reads: CASSLIARVLYGYTF.